The next 15 T cell receptor beta chains were all read from a single sample in a study of cytomegalovirus exposure and HLA in healthy donors. Primers included in the PCR were 60 Vbeta and 13 Jbeta primers. Clones were read by immunoSEQ multiplex PCR, and TCRdb kept only the in-frame ones, dropping some. The data show around 100,000 clones, 84% seen once. The sample consisted of PBMCs. These receptors were obtained from a woman aged 18-29 years in good health and CMV-seronegative.

The chain employs TRBV9 and TRBJ2-7; D uncertain. The V end lost 0 bases, the J end lost 5 bases, and 6 bases lay between the germline ends. Germline CDR1 is SGDLS and CDR2 is YYNGEE. The CDR3 covers 12 residues. CDR3 nucleotide sequence: TGTGCCAGCAGCGTAGCTTTCGACGAGCAGTACTTC. Translated: CASSVAFDEQYF.

This chain joins TRBV7-6 and TRBJ1-2, with 7 nucleotides matching TRBD1. The CDR3 is 12 residues long. Germline loops: CDR1 SGHVS, CDR2 FNYEAQ. V shed 5 bases, J shed 5 bases, and the junction held 2 bases outside the gene matches. The CDR3 DNA reads TGTGCCAGCAGCCCAGGGGGGTATGGCTACACCTTC. This sequence encodes CASSPGGYGYTF.

The chain couples TRBV28 to TRBJ1-1; D is unclear. V was cut by 3 bases and J by 7 bases, with 12 bases left in between. In germline, CDR1 is MDHEN, CDR2 SYDVKM. The CDR3 length is 13 residues. The CDR3 coding sequence is TGTGCCAGCAGTTTTCGGGTGAGAGTTGAAGCTTTCTTT. It is translated as CASSFRVRVEAFF.

V is TRBV7-8 and J is TRBJ2-7; 10 bases are shared with TRBD1. CDR1 SGHVS and CDR2 FQNEAQ come from the germline V gene. The J segment lost 3 bases and the V segment lost 6 bases, leaving 8 bases of the junction unmatched. The CDR3 sequence is 15 residues long. The CDR3 spells CASRIYRDRGYEQYF. DNA for the CDR3: TGTGCCAGCAGGATTTACCGGGACAGGGGCTACGAGCAGTACTTC.

J is TRBJ2-3 and V is TRBV7-2; D uncertain. Germline V CDR1 and CDR2: SGHTA, FQGNSA. V gave up 7 bases and J gave up 4 bases, with 6 bases separating them. This CDR3 contains 11 residues. CDR3 nucleotides: TGTGCCAGCACCAGTCCAGATACGCAGTATTTT. It codes for CASTSPDTQYF.

The V and J genes are TRBV27 and TRBJ2-1; TRBD1 agrees at 9 bases. The CDR3 length is 14 residues. Looked up from germline, CDR1 is MNHEY and CDR2 is SMNVEV (reference sequence). After removal of 5 bases from V and 7 bases from J, the junction contained 6 bases not matched to a gene. The CDR3 is CASSLNRGQNEQFF. For the CDR3, the DNA is TGTGCCAGCAGTCTTAACAGGGGGCAGAATGAGCAGTTCTTC.

The chain links TRBV18 to TRBJ2-3; the D is unclear. Trimming removed 2 bases at V and 2 bases at J, with 11 bases between. This CDR3 comprises 15 residues. Germline V lookup: CDR1 KGHSH, CDR2 LQKENI. This CDR3 is CASSPIYSTTDTQYF. The CDR3 bases are TGTGCCAGCTCACCAATTTACAGTACCACAGATACGCAGTATTTT.

In this sample, this clone turned up a few times. The chain uses TRBV28 and TRBJ2-2, with 10 bases fitting TRBD1. Germline V gene sequence: CDR1 MDHEN, CDR2 SYDVKM. V lost 5 bases, J lost 4 bases, and 4 bases stayed unmatched. This CDR3 region has 15 residues. The CDR3 protein is CASSRQGASTGELFF. Written as DNA, the CDR3 is TGTGCCAGCAGTCGACAGGGGGCAAGCACCGGGGAGCTGTTTTTT.

The chain employs TRBV5-1 and TRBJ2-7; 9 bases line up with TRBD1. Germline-derived CDR1 and CDR2 are SGHRS and YFSETQ. Trimming removed 4 bases from V and 1 base from J; junction bases left unmatched: 6. This CDR3 contains 15 residues. The CDR3 nucleotides are TGCGCCAGCAGCGACGGGACAGGGACATCCTACGAGCAGTACTTC. Translating it yields CASSDGTGTSYEQYF.

This clone was seen a single time. This chain links TRBV27 with TRBJ2-7; 9 nucleotides line up with TRBD1. Germline assignment: CDR1 MNHEY and CDR2 SMNVEV (reference sequence). After removal of 7 bases from V and 6 bases from J, the junction contained 7 bases not matched to a gene. The CDR3 consists of 13 residues. This chain's CDR3 is CASTNDRGSEQYF. The CDR3, as DNA: TGTGCCAGCACTAACGACAGGGGGAGCGAGCAGTACTTC.

This rearrangement joins TRBV5-5 to TRBJ2-7; TRBD1 might be the D (6 bases). Deletions cut 5 bases from V and 5 bases from J, with 20 bases between. The germline CDR1 and CDR2 sequences are SGHKS and YYEKEE (reference sequence). The CDR3 extends over 15 amino acids. The CDR3 reads CASRSTGIGIDEQYF. CDR3 nucleotides: TGTGCCAGCAGATCTACAGGGATCGGAATCGACGAGCAGTACTTC.

The chain links TRBV27 to TRBJ2-7; 10 bases match TRBD1. There are 16 residues in the CDR3. Per germline, CDR1 MNHEY and CDR2 SMNVEV (reference sequence). The J segment lost 2 bases and the V segment lost 6 bases, leaving 10 bases of the junction unmatched. CDR3 loop: CASSNPRGQGTYEQYF. Here the CDR3 DNA reads TGTGCCAGCAGCAATCCTCGGGGACAGGGGACCTACGAGCAGTACTTC.

The CDR3 DNA follows: TGTGCCAGCAGGCCACAGGGGACCGACGCGGGGGAGCTGTTTTTT. This gives the protein CASRPQGTDAGELFF. The V gene is TRBV7-9, the J gene TRBJ2-2; 7 nucleotides agree with TRBD1. V shed 6 bases, J shed 8 bases, and the junction held 12 bases outside the gene matches. This CDR3 contains 15 residues. CDR1 SEHNR and CDR2 FQNEAQ come from the germline V gene (reference sequence). Full variable domain (outside the CDR3, taken from reference TRBV7-9 and TRBJ2-2): DTGVSQNPRHKITKRGQNVTFRCDPISEHNRLYWYRQTLGQGPEFLTYFQNEAQLEKSRLLSDRFSAERPKGSFSTLEIQRTEQGDSAMYLCASRPQGTDAGELFFGEGSRLTVL.

V usage is TRBV28 and J usage is TRBJ2-5, with 10 nucleotides matching TRBD1. The better agreement between TRBJ2-7 and the DNA end casts doubt on the J call. The CDR3 sequence is 15 residues long. Looked up from germline, CDR1 is MDHEN and CDR2 is SYDVKM. The CDR3 region has the DNA TGTGCCAGCAGGCCACCGGGACAGGGGCGAGTCGAGCAGTACTTC. Its protein product is CASRPPGQGRVEQYF.

The chain combines TRBV30 with TRBJ1-1, with 8 bases identical to TRBD1. V was clipped by 1 base and J by 5 bases; unmatched bases: 3. Germline values: CDR1 GTSNPN, CDR2 SVGIG (reference sequence). The CDR3 is 13 amino acids. CDR3 sequence: CAWSDRGYTEAFF. The CDR3 DNA sequence: TGTGCCTGGAGTGACAGGGGGTATACTGAAGCTTTCTTT.